This T cell receptor (beta chain) was obtained from a study of technical replicates of blood from a handful of donors. Repertoires were generated with immunoSEQ multiplex PCR, while TCRdb's copy carries only in-frame clones and drops some. Of tens of thousands of clones listed, around 92% are singletons. The receptor comes from a human donor in good health. Specimen: T cells isolated from PBMCs.

CDR3: CASSPQGLVDEQFF. CDR3 nucleotide sequence: TGTGCCAGCTCACCACAAGGACTAGTTGATGAGCAGTTCTTC. J is TRBJ2-1 and V is TRBV18, with 7 bases fitting TRBD2. V was clipped by 1 base and J by 8 bases; unmatched bases: 5. From germline, CDR1 is KGHSH and CDR2 LQKENI. CDR3 length: 14 amino acids.